What follows are 20 T cell receptor beta chains derived from one specimen sequenced in a study of T cell responses to AZD1222 COVID-19 vaccine. Some clones are missing from TCRdb's copy, which holds only in-frame ones; the method was immunoSEQ multiplex PCR. The table shows over 150,000 clones, with approximately 94% occurring only once. The sequencing here drew on peripheral blood, taken 28 days after the second AZD1222 dose. The receptors derive from an adult who received the AZD1222 COVID-19 vaccine.

V usage is TRBV19 and J usage is TRBJ2-7, with no clear D. The CDR3 contains 13 residues. The V gene lost 3 bases and the J gene lost 6 bases, with 12 bases spanning the gap. Germline CDR1 LNHDA, CDR2 SQIVND (reference sequence). The CDR3 DNA follows: TGTGCCAGTAGTATCTCTTCCCTACGCGAGCAGTACTTC. Translation: CASSISSLREQYF.

This clone was seen just once. This chain connects TRBV3-1 (or the pseudogene TRBV3-2) to TRBJ2-2; possibly TRBD1 for D (6 bases). This CDR3 has 15 amino acids. Trimming removed 1 base from V and 4 bases from J, with 10 bases in between. CDR1 LGHDT and CDR2 YNNKEL come from the germline V gene (reference sequence). CDR3 DNA: TGTGCCAGCAGCCAAGGAGGACAGCTCACCGGGGAGCTGTTTTTT. Translating gives CASSQGGQLTGELFF.

The genes are TRBV2 and TRBJ1-2, with D maybe TRBD1 (6 bases). The CDR3 totals 13 residues. CDR1 and CDR2 from the germline V gene are SNHLY and FYNNEI. V shed 4 bases and J shed 5 bases, with 11 bases lying between them. The CDR3 region is CASSVQGGYGYTF. The CDR3 DNA reads as TGTGCCAGCAGTGTACAGGGAGGTTATGGCTACACCTTC.

J is TRBJ1-5 and V is TRBV29-1; a weak D match, TRBD1 (5 bases). V shed 8 bases and J shed 4 bases, with 15 bases lying between them. CDR1 and CDR2 (germline): SQVTM, ANQGSEA. This CDR3 comprises 13 residues. For the CDR3, the DNA is TGCAGCTCCCGGGACGGAGTGAATCAGCCCCAGCATTTT. This encodes CSSRDGVNQPQHF.

V gene TRBV2 combines with J gene TRBJ2-2, with unresolved D. This CDR3 has 13 residues. V lost 6 bases, J lost 8 bases, and 13 bases lay in between. CDR1 is SNHLY and CDR2 is FYNNEI in the germline V gene. The CDR3 loop is CASRDGRLGELFF. Written as DNA, the CDR3 is TGTGCCAGCAGGGACGGGCGGCTGGGGGAGCTGTTTTTT.

This chain connects TRBV3-1 (or the pseudogene TRBV3-2) to TRBJ1-1; no clear D. The CDR3 totals 14 residues. Trimming cost V 4 bases and J 1 base, with 10 bases left between them. CDR1 is LGHDT and CDR2 is YNNKEL in the germline V gene (reference sequence). The CDR3 coding sequence is TGTGCCAGCAGCCCCGTGACGGGGAACACTGAAGCTTTCTTT. This gives the protein CASSPVTGNTEAFF.

The chain employs TRBV4-1 and TRBJ2-1, with 10 bases fitting TRBD2. The germline CDR1 and CDR2 sequences are MGHRA and YSYEKL. There are 16 residues in the CDR3. Trimming removed 4 bases from V and 3 bases from J; junction bases left unmatched: 6. CDR3 residues: CASSLTPSGGYNEQFF. DNA of the CDR3: TGCGCCAGCAGCCTAACCCCTAGCGGGGGCTACAATGAGCAGTTCTTC.

The chain links TRBV19 to TRBJ1-1, with unresolved D. Germline loops: CDR1 LNHDA, CDR2 SQIVND (reference sequence). The length of the CDR3 is 12 residues. V was shortened by 9 bases and J by 4 bases, with 12 bases between the two germline ends. Here the CDR3 DNA reads TGTGCCAGCAAAGGGTTGCGCACTGAAGCTTTCTTT. Protein: CASKGLRTEAFF.

This clone was detected only once. J is TRBJ2-7 and V is TRBV14, with TRBD2 matching over 12 bases. The CDR3 runs 15 residues. The J segment lost 7 bases and the V segment lost 4 bases, leaving 8 bases of the junction unmatched. From germline, CDR1 is SGHDN and CDR2 FVKESK. CDR3 bases: TGTGCCAGCAGCCGACTAGCGGGGGACCCTGCTGAGCAGTACTTC. Translating it yields CASSRLAGDPAEQYF.

The chain employs TRBV12-5 and TRBJ1-1; 7 bases align to TRBD1. In germline, CDR1 is LGHNT, CDR2 FRNRAP. The CDR3 is 14 amino acids. J was trimmed by 1 base and V by 6 bases; bases with no gene match: 5. Here the CDR3 DNA reads TGTGCTAGTGGGGGGACAGCCCCGAACACTGAAGCTTTCTTT. Translation: CASGGTAPNTEAFF.

This chain connects TRBV4-3 to TRBJ1-1; D unclear. CDR1 is LGHNA, CDR2 YSLEER, per germline. This CDR3 is 16 amino acids long. V lost 1 base, J lost 5 bases, and 17 bases lay in between. Here the CDR3 reads CASSQGAGGVGTEAFF. As DNA, the CDR3 is TGCGCCAGCAGCCAAGGGGCCGGTGGGGTTGGGACTGAAGCTTTCTTT.

The genes are TRBV27 and TRBJ1-5; no clear D. CDR1 is MNHEY, CDR2 SMNVEV, per germline (reference sequence). The V end was cut by 2 bases, the J end by 4 bases, with 9 bases between. The CDR3 extends over 14 amino acids. The CDR3 sequence is CASSLVGANQPQHF. The CDR3 DNA reads TGTGCCAGCAGTTTAGTAGGAGCAAATCAGCCCCAGCATTTT.

The chain is built from TRBV9 and TRBJ1-2; D is unresolved. This CDR3 is built from 13 residues. Germline-derived CDR1 and CDR2 are SGDLS and YYNGEE. The germline V and J ends were trimmed by 3 bases and 2 bases, with 8 bases remaining between them. CDR3 amino acids: CASSAEGNYGYTF. Here the CDR3 DNA reads TGTGCCAGCAGCGCGGAAGGGAACTATGGCTACACCTTC.

This clone occurred once. This rearrangement joins TRBV24-1 to TRBJ2-2, with D possibly matching TRBD1 (5 bases). Germline V gene sequence: CDR1 KGHDR, CDR2 SFDVKD. V lost 10 bases, J lost 5 bases, and 10 bases lay in between. CDR3 length: 12 residues. The CDR3, as DNA: TGTGCCACAGGGGTAGAGACCGGGGAGCTGTTTTTT. Translation gives CATGVETGELFF.

The genes are TRBV27 and TRBJ1-5, with 8 bases matching TRBD1. Germline CDR1 and CDR2: MNHEY and SMNVEV (reference sequence). V lost 4 bases and J lost 1; bases outside the gene matches: 6. This CDR3 region has 16 residues. For the CDR3, the DNA is TGTGCCAGCAGTTCTCTCCAGGGGGCGAGCAATCAGCCCCAGCATTTT. Protein product: CASSSLQGASNQPQHF.

The V call is TRBV4-3, the J call TRBJ1-5; perhaps TRBD1 as D (6 bases). Germline lookup yields CDR1 LGHNA and CDR2 YSLEER. Trimming stripped 0 bases from V and 6 bases from J, with 9 bases between. The CDR3 covers 14 residues. The DNA for the CDR3 is TGCGCCAGCAGCCAAGATGTACAGGGTCAGCCCCAGCATTTT. Translating gives CASSQDVQGQPQHF.

The V call is TRBV7-9, the J call TRBJ1-2; D might be TRBD1 (6 bases). The CDR3 consists of 14 residues. The germline V gene encodes CDR1 SEHNR and CDR2 FQNEAQ (reference sequence). Trimming stripped 8 bases from V and 0 bases from J, with 13 bases between. The CDR3 DNA follows: TGTGCCAGCCGAGGGACAAGTACTAACTATGGCTACACCTTC. Translating gives CASRGTSTNYGYTF.

The rearrangement uses TRBV7-2 and TRBJ1-2, with D hard to call. The length of the CDR3 is 14 residues. The germline V gene has CDR1 SGHTA and CDR2 FQGNSA. V was shortened by 5 bases and J by 0 bases, with 10 bases between the two germline ends. DNA of the CDR3: TGTGCCAGCAGCATAGGGCCCGCTAACTATGGCTACACCTTC. Amino acid sequence: CASSIGPANYGYTF.

The chain couples TRBV12-3 or TRBV12-4 to TRBJ2-1, with D tentatively TRBD2 (5 bases). The CDR3 is made up of 11 amino acids. Between the trimmed V and J ends, which lost 4 bases and 7 bases, there was a span of 5 bases. The CDR3 here is CASSWRNEQFF. CDR3 in DNA: TGTGCCAGCAGTTGGAGGAATGAGCAGTTCTTC.

The gene calls are TRBV5-1 and TRBJ1-4, with D perhaps TRBD1 (6 bases). V was cut by 0 bases and J by 3 bases, with 9 bases left in between. The germline CDR1 and CDR2 sequences are SGHRS and YFSETQ. The CDR3 runs to 15 residues. The CDR3 coding sequence is TGCGCCAGCAGCTTGGATGGACAGTCTAATGAAAAACTGTTTTTT. Translated, it gives CASSLDGQSNEKLFF.